What follows is one T cell receptor beta chain and its context. TCRdb's copy holds only in-frame clones and misses some; the assay was immunoSEQ multiplex PCR. The sample lists nearly 200,000 clones, about 80% seen once, with 6.5% to 9.5% in the top ten. The sample belongs to a study of blood T cell repertoires in COVID-19. Germline V CDR1 and CDR2: SGHNT, YENEEA. CDR3 length equals 16 residues. The J segment lost 2 bases and the V segment lost 0 bases, leaving 7 bases of the junction unmatched. The source of this sequence is a middle-aged man who had recovered from COVID-19. This sequence joins TRBV11-3 and TRBJ2-7, with TRBD2 identical over 7 bases. Material for sequencing was PBMCs or T cells enriched from blood (not recorded which). CDR3 in amino acids: CASSLEAGGGTYEQYF. The CDR3, as DNA: TGTGCCAGCAGCTTAGAGGCTGGCGGGGGAACCTACGAGCAGTACTTC.